These T cell receptor beta chains were read from a single sample in a study of cytomegalovirus exposure and HLA in healthy donors. The method was immunoSEQ multiplex PCR; TCRdb's version includes in-frame clones alone and lacks a portion of them. The table lists 200,000 to 250,000 clones, under 80% of them singletons. The specimen sequenced was PBMCs. These receptors came from a girl aged 2 to 9 in good health and CMV-seronegative. Both conserved end residues are part of each CDR3. Fields, in order: V gene, J gene, clone size, D gene, CDR3 DNA, CDR3 protein. A D gene is named only where the DNA matches it firmly. Size is stated for part of the rows, as once, few or many counts, or as a class when the clone is expanded.

TRBV29-1,TRBJ2-5,NA,NA,TGCAGCGGGAGAGAGGGAGAGACCCAGTACTTC,CSGREGETQYF
TRBV7-9,TRBJ2-7,NA,NA,TGTGCCAGCAGCCCCCGAGGCTACGAGCAGTACTTC,CASSPRGYEQYF
TRBV2,TRBJ1-6,NA,NA,TGTGCCAGCGTACGGTCCTATAATTCACCCCTCCACTTT,CASVRSYNSPLHF
TRBV5-1,TRBJ2-1,NA,NA,TGCGCCAGCAGCTCGCGACTAGAGGTCGAGCAGTTCTTC,CASSSRLEVEQFF
TRBV7-9,TRBJ2-1,NA,TRBD2,TGTGCCAGCAGCTTATTTCCTAGCGGAAACAATGAGCAGTTCTTC,CASSLFPSGNNEQFF
TRBV7-9,TRBJ2-7,NA,NA,TGTGCCAGCAGCTTAGAAATCATTGCGCAGGGTGTCGAGCAGTACTTC,CASSLEIIAQGVEQYF
TRBV7-2,TRBJ2-5,once,TRBD1,TGTGCCAGCAGCCGACAGCGGGACAGGGGTCGAGAGACCCAGTACTTC,CASSRQRDRGRETQYF
TRBV5-1,TRBJ1-1,NA,TRBD1,TGCGCCAGCGGCACAGGGGATATAGGTGAAGCTTTCTTT,CASGTGDIGEAFF
TRBV5-4,TRBJ1-2,once,TRBD1,TGTGCCAGCAGCAGAACAGGGGACTATGGCTACACCTTC,CASSRTGDYGYTF
TRBV9,TRBJ2-7,NA,TRBD1,TGTGCCAGCAGCGACGGGACAGGGACGTTCGGCGAGCAGTACTTC,CASSDGTGTFGEQYF
TRBV18,TRBJ2-1,NA,TRBD1,TGTGCCAGCTCACCGGGACAGTCGAATCTGAATGAGCAGTTCTTC,CASSPGQSNLNEQFF
TRBV7-9,TRBJ1-3,once,NA,TGTGCCAGCAGCTCTCAAGGGAGTGGAAACACCATATATTTT,CASSSQGSGNTIYF
TRBV7-6,TRBJ1-2,NA,TRBD1,TGTGCCAGCAGCCCTAGGCGAGGGACAGGGGTTAACTATGGCTACACCTTC,CASSPRRGTGVNYGYTF
TRBV18,TRBJ1-1,few,NA,TGTGCCAGCTCACCACCGAAGCAGGGGATGAACACTGAAGCTTTCTTT,CASSPPKQGMNTEAFF
TRBV4-1,TRBJ2-7,NA,NA,TGCGCCAGCAGCCAAGTTGGAGGGAGTGACTACGAGCAGTACTTC,CASSQVGGSDYEQYF
TRBV7-9,TRBJ1-2,NA,NA,TGTTCCAGCAGTCCAGGGTATGGCTACACCTTC,CSSSPGYGYTF
TRBV18,TRBJ1-2,NA,NA,TGTGCCAGCTCACCTGAACCGACTTTGACGGTTAACTATGGCTACACCTTC,CASSPEPTLTVNYGYTF
TRBV7-9,TRBJ1-4,few,NA,TGTGCCAGCAGCTCCCCGGGACATCCCAATGAAAAACTGTTTTTT,CASSSPGHPNEKLFF
TRBV18,TRBJ2-7,NA,TRBD1,TGTGCCAGCTCACCCGGGACAGATCGCGAGCAGTACTTC,CASSPGTDREQYF
TRBV10-2,TRBJ2-7,NA,TRBD1,TGCGCCAGCAGTGGGTCAAACAGGGGGAATCCTTATTACGAGCAGTACTTC,CASSGSNRGNPYYEQYF
TRBV5-6,TRBJ2-7,NA,TRBD1,TGTGCCAGCAGCTTGCTGGACAGGGGGCCCCTAGGGCAGTACTTC,CASSLLDRGPLGQYF
TRBV27,TRBJ2-7,few,NA,TGTGCCAGCAGTTTAACCCAACTACCTAGAATCCCCTACGAGCAGTACTTC,CASSLTQLPRIPYEQYF
TRBV6-5,TRBJ1-2,NA,NA,TGTGCCAGCAGTTACATCCCCCGGGGTAATGGCTACACCTTC,CASSYIPRGNGYTF
TRBV29-1,TRBJ1-1,NA,TRBD1,TGCAGCGTCCGCACAGGGGGAAACACTGAAGCTTTCTTT,CSVRTGGNTEAFF
TRBV6-5,TRBJ2-5,NA,TRBD2,TGTGCCAGCAGTTACATAGCGGGGGGGAAAGAGACCCAGTACTTC,CASSYIAGGKETQYF
TRBV5-1,TRBJ1-2,few,TRBD1,TGCGCCAGCAGCGAGGGGGCCCACAAACCCTATGGCTACACCTTC,CASSEGAHKPYGYTF
TRBV7-2,TRBJ2-7,NA,NA,TGTGCCAGCAGCTTTTACGGTTTCTCCTACGAGCAGTACTTC,CASSFYGFSYEQYF
TRBV6-5,TRBJ1-3,NA,NA,TGTGCCAGCAGTTCTACAGGGCTGAGGGGAAACACCATATATTTT,CASSSTGLRGNTIYF
TRBV7-6,TRBJ2-1,NA,TRBD2,TGTGCCAGCAGCTCCCGCGGGACTAGCATCTACAATGAGCAGTTCTTC,CASSSRGTSIYNEQFF
TRBV4-1,TRBJ1-1,NA,NA,TGCGCCAGCAGCCAAGTGGGGCATGATTACTCTGAAGCTTTCTTT,CASSQVGHDYSEAFF
TRBV7-9,TRBJ2-4,NA,NA,TGTGCCAGCAGCTCCTTCCAGAGCGAGAGGAAAAACATTCAGTACTTC,CASSSFQSERKNIQYF
TRBV4-2,TRBJ1-1,NA,TRBD1,TGTGCCAGCAGCCAAGATCCCCAGGGGGGTACGGGGGCCGGGGCTTTCTTT,CASSQDPQGGTGAGAFF
TRBV19,TRBJ2-7,NA,TRBD2,TGTGCCAGTAGTGTTGACCCGGGACTAGCGGGAGGAAGGCAGTACTTC,CASSVDPGLAGGRQYF
TRBV6-1,TRBJ1-2,NA,TRBD1,TGTGCCAGCAGTGAAGCACCGGGACAGGGGCGCGGCTACACCTTC,CASSEAPGQGRGYTF
TRBV6-5,TRBJ1-1,NA,TRBD1,TGTGCCAGCAGTCAGCCAGGGGGCTGGGCTGAAGCTTTCTTT,CASSQPGGWAEAFF
TRBV19,TRBJ1-1,NA,NA,TGTGCCAGTAGTCCGACAGTGAACACTGAAGCTTTCTTT,CASSPTVNTEAFF
TRBV29-1,TRBJ1-1,NA,NA,TGCAGCGCCGGGGGGCAGAACACTGAAGCTTTCTTT,CSAGGQNTEAFF
TRBV2,TRBJ2-3,NA,NA,TGTGCCAGCAGTGTTAGTGGGACTAGCACAGATACGCAGTATTTT,CASSVSGTSTDTQYF
TRBV10-3,TRBJ1-1,NA,NA,TGTGCCATCAGTTCCGGACAGCCGAACACTGAAGCTTTCTTT,CAISSGQPNTEAFF
TRBV18,TRBJ1-1,NA,NA,TGTGCCAGCTCATATACAAGACAGGTTGAAGCTTTCTTT,CASSYTRQVEAFF
TRBV6-1,TRBJ1-5,once,TRBD1,TGTGCCAGCAGTGATTGGGGACAGTATCAGCCCCAGCATTTT,CASSDWGQYQPQHF
TRBV5-1,TRBJ1-2,NA,NA,TGCGCCAGCAGCTTGGAGGGGGGCTACACCTTC,CASSLEGGYTF